This T cell receptor beta chain was sequenced in a study of T cells expressing NK-cell markers. Study-level information: The TCR beta repertoires originated in sorted CD3+CD56+NKG2C+, CD3+CD56+NKG2C- and CD3+CD56-NKG2C+ T cells. Study-wide results and caveats: The share of CD8+ T cells held by dominant NKG2C+ clonotypes was roughly 1.0-8% in over 5 donors. Unclear, still, was the HCMV specificity of the expanded NKG2C+ T cell clones.

The CDR3 is made up of 13 amino acids. The V gene's germline CDR1 is SGHTA and CDR2 FQGTGA. Researchers built TCR beta cDNA using 5'RACE template switching with UMIs. TCRdb re-called the 5' RACE reads; every CDR3 protein appears as one record, without DNA. This repertoire includes 250,000 to 300,000 distinct CDR3 sequences. A remark on this clonotype: The antigen is unknown.

The receptor was derived from a woman aged 18-70 years in good health. The sequenced material came from blood T cells: a sorted CD56 or NKG2C T cell subset, CD4+ or CD8+ T cells, or bulk PBMC T cells (not recorded which). The chain links TRBV7-3 to TRBJ2-5; checking the TCRdb D call of TRBD1 is not possible without DNA. The CDR3 here is CASSYRQGATQYF. Full variable domain (outside the CDR3, taken from reference TRBV7-3 and TRBJ2-5): GAGVSQTPSNKVTEKGKYVELRCDPISGHTALYWYRQSLGQGPEFLIYFQGTGAADDSGLPNDRFFAVRPEGSVSTLKIQRTERGDSAVYLCASSYRQGATQYFGPGTRLLVL.